This TCR beta chain was recovered during a study of blood T cell repertoires in COVID-19. Across the whole study: Sites across the United States, Italy and Spain contributed samples from acute and convalescent COVID-19. PBMCs, B-cell-depleted T cells, or T cells were the source of the cDNA or gDNA that made up the material.

Data came from immunoSEQ multiplex PCR; TCRdb stores just in-frame clones and leaves some out. This sample carries some 150,000 clones, approximately 88% of them seen once, and the ten largest clones take roughly 1%. The germline V gene encodes CDR1 LGHDT and CDR2 YNNKEL (reference sequence). J was trimmed by 3 bases and V by 1 base; bases with no gene match: 4. CDR3 size: 15 residues. This chain links TRBV3-1 (or the pseudogene TRBV3-2) with TRBJ2-7, with 9 bases identical to TRBD2. The sequence came from a woman in her forties or fifties with acute or convalescent COVID-19. Sequencing was carried out using peripheral blood. The chain's CDR3 is CASSQVSSGNYEQYF. CDR3 coding DNA: TGTGCCAGCAGCCAAGTATCTAGCGGGAACTACGAGCAGTACTTC.